This entry lists 23 T cell receptor beta chains sequenced from one sample in a study of siplizumab effects on memory and regulatory T cells. Here immunoSEQ multiplex PCR was the method, and the copy in TCRdb shows in-frame clones only, minus some. The table shows 7,000 to 8,500 clones, with roughly 65% occurring only once. The sequenced material came from effector memory CD8+ T cells sorted from blood. The sample's subset: unstimulated CD8+ effector memory T cells. These receptor sequences come from a human donor in good health.

V is TRBV6-5 and J is TRBJ2-1, with 7 bases identical to TRBD1. CDR3 length: 14 residues. Losses at the gene ends were 5 bases for V and 8 bases for J; bases not matched to a gene: 9. Per germline, CDR1 MNHEY and CDR2 SVGAGI. The CDR3 loop reads CASSPGTESYEQFF. The CDR3 nucleotides read TGTGCCAGCAGTCCGGGGACAGAGAGTTATGAGCAGTTCTTC.

This clone ranks as medium-sized. This chain connects TRBV4-3 to TRBJ2-5; 10 bases are a match to TRBD2. V was pared by 1 base and J by 6 bases, with 2 bases of the junction left unmatched. The CDR3 sequence is 14 residues long. The germline CDR1 and CDR2 sequences are LGHNA and YSLEER. The CDR3 DNA reads as TGCGCCAGCAGCCAAGCTAGCGGGAGCAAGACCCAGTACTTC. Amino acids: CASSQASGSKTQYF.

The chain joins TRBV27 to TRBJ1-2; TRBD1 is a possible D gene (6 bases). Germline values: CDR1 MNHEY, CDR2 SMNVEV (reference sequence). The CDR3 runs to 13 residues. Deletions cut 6 bases from V and 3 bases from J, with 11 bases between. The CDR3 protein is CASRPQGDYGYTF. In DNA form, the CDR3 reads TGTGCCAGCAGACCACAGGGAGACTATGGCTACACCTTC.

This clone appeared a single time. This sequence joins TRBV6-5 and TRBJ1-3; D not resolved. This CDR3 is 15 amino acids long. Trimming removed 7 bases from V and 2 bases from J, with 15 bases in between. CDR1 and CDR2 (germline): MNHEY, SVGAGI. The CDR3 nucleotides read TGTGCCAGCAAGGATTTTGGAGGGCCTGGAAACACCATATATTTT. This encodes CASKDFGGPGNTIYF.

The sample holds a few counts of this clone. The chain couples TRBV27 to TRBJ2-1, with D possibly TRBD1 on 6 matching bases. The CDR3 has 14 residues. Germline V CDR1 and CDR2: MNHEY, SMNVEV (reference sequence). V was clipped by 2 bases and J by 7 bases, with 12 bases between them. Here the CDR3 reads CASSLTRGGNEQFF. The CDR3 DNA follows: TGTGCCAGCAGTTTAACCAGAGGGGGAAATGAGCAGTTCTTC.

This clone rates as medium-sized (0.01 to 0.1%). This chain links TRBV19 with TRBJ2-1, with 7 positions matching TRBD2. The CDR3 spans 16 residues. The J segment lost 7 bases and the V segment lost 2 bases, leaving 11 bases of the junction unmatched. Germline assignment: CDR1 LNHDA and CDR2 SQIVND (reference sequence). For the CDR3, the DNA is TGTGCCAGTAGTATACTAGCGGAGACCTTTCTTAATGAGCAGTTCTTC. Protein sequence: CASSILAETFLNEQFF. Drawing the rest from reference TRBV19 and TRBJ2-1, the complete variable domain is DGGITQSPKYLFRKEGQNVTLSCEQNLNHDAMYWYRQDPGQGLRLIYYSQIVNDFQKGDIAEGYSVSREKKESFPLTVTSAQKNPTAFYLCASSILAETFLNEQFFGPGTRLTVL.

This clone was counted only a few times. The chain carries TRBV29-1 and TRBJ2-7; 9 bases align to TRBD1. CDR3 length: 15 amino acids. With 2 bases clipped from V and 4 bases from J, the junction kept 9 bases outside the gene matches. The germline gives CDR1 SQVTM, CDR2 ANQGSEA. CDR3 sequence: CSVELTGQGRYEQYF. The CDR3 region has the DNA TGCAGCGTTGAATTAACTGGACAGGGGAGGTACGAGCAGTACTTC.

This clone was picked up a small number of times. The junction departs from germline at one end; a sequencing error may be responsible. The V call is TRBV28, the J call TRBJ2-5; D is perhaps TRBD1 (5 bases). The CDR3 has 13 residues. Germline lookup yields CDR1 MDHEN and CDR2 SYDVKM. The CDR3: CASNDSHQKTQYF. CDR3 sequence (DNA): TGTGCCAGCAACGACAGTCACCAAAAGACCCAGTACTTC.

V is TRBV7-9 and J is TRBJ2-5; possibly TRBD1 for D (5 bases). Per the germline V gene, CDR1 is SEHNR and CDR2 is FQNEAQ (reference sequence). This CDR3 contains 15 residues. Trimming removed 6 bases at V and 1 base at J, with 15 bases between. CDR3 in DNA: TGTGCCAGCAGACGAGCGACAGACCTCCAAGAGACCCAGTACTTC. Protein sequence: CASRRATDLQETQYF.

This chain uses TRBV29-1 with TRBJ2-1; D is uncertain. The V and J ends lost 7 bases and 10 bases respectively, with 14 bases between them. This CDR3 spans 11 amino acids. Germline CDR1 SQVTM, CDR2 ANQGSEA. CDR3 nucleotides: TGCAGCGCTTTGAAATGGGGAGAGCAGTTCTTC. It encodes CSALKWGEQFF.

CDR3 loop: CASSQVGGGETIYF. The DNA of the CDR3 is TGTGCCAGCAGCCAAGTCGGAGGGGGCGAAACCATATATTTT. The chain carries TRBV14 and TRBJ1-3; 7 bases match TRBD1. Germline trimming cut 1 base from V and 10 bases from J; bases unmatched to any gene: 7. This CDR3 has 14 amino acids. The germline gives CDR1 SGHDN, CDR2 FVKESK.

The chain recombines TRBV11-1 with TRBJ2-2, with D possibly TRBD2 on 6 matching bases. Germline V gene data show CDR1 as SGHAT and CDR2 as FQDESV (reference sequence). V gave up 5 bases and J gave up 2 bases, with 15 bases separating them. CDR3 length: 16 residues. The CDR3 sequence: CASSPGSGANTGELFF. The CDR3 DNA is TGTGCCAGCAGCCCCGGGAGCGGAGCTAACACCGGGGAGCTGTTTTTT.

This clone has more than one count but fewer than ten. This sequence joins TRBV27 and TRBJ1-2; D gene ambiguous. Germline assignment: CDR1 MNHEY and CDR2 SMNVEV (reference sequence). This CDR3 region has 13 residues. The V gene lost 2 bases and the J gene lost 2 bases, with 6 bases spanning the gap. CDR3 sequence reads: CASSLGANYGYTF. The CDR3 bases are TGTGCCAGCAGTTTAGGAGCAAACTATGGCTACACCTTC.

This chain joins TRBV5-4 and TRBJ2-2, with D perhaps TRBD1 (6 bases). The CDR3 runs 16 residues. V gave up 4 bases and J gave up 3 bases, with 16 bases separating them. Germline CDR1 and CDR2: SGHNT and YYREEE (reference sequence). Written as DNA, the CDR3 is TGTGCCAGCAGCACAGGGCTACTCTCGGACACCGGGGAGCTGTTTTTT. This sequence encodes CASSTGLLSDTGELFF.

The CDR3 sequence: CASSLGQPKDTQYF. In nucleotides, the CDR3 is TGCGCCAGCAGCTTGGGACAGCCAAAAGATACGCAGTATTTT. The chain links TRBV5-1 to TRBJ2-3; TRBD1 might be the D (5 bases). Trimming cost V 0 bases and J 5 bases, with 10 bases left between them. The CDR3 consists of 14 residues. The germline V gene encodes CDR1 SGHRS and CDR2 YFSETQ. Supplemented by reference TRBV5-1 and TRBJ2-3, the full variable domain reads KAGVTQTPRYLIKTRGQQVTLSCSPISGHRSVSWYQQTPGQGLQFLFEYFSETQRNKGNFPGRFSGRQFSNSRSEMNVSTLELGDSALYLCASSLGQPKDTQYFGPGTRLTVL.

The genes are TRBV6-4 and TRBJ2-6; 7 nucleotides match TRBD1. Losses at the gene ends were 0 bases for V and 0 bases for J; bases not matched to a gene: 2. The CDR3 consists of 17 residues. Germline V gives CDR1 MRHNA, CDR2 SNTAGT. The CDR3 sequence is CASSDSSGGSGANVLTF. The CDR3 nucleotides read TGTGCCAGCAGTGACTCATCAGGGGGCTCTGGGGCCAACGTCCTGACTTTC.

This chain links TRBV18 with TRBJ2-2; D is unresolved. CDR3 size: 13 residues. The germline gives CDR1 KGHSH, CDR2 LQKENI. V was cut by 10 bases and J by 2 bases, with 11 bases left in between. The CDR3 nucleotides read TGTGCCACGTCGGACGGCAACACCGGGGAGCTGTTTTTT. Its protein is CATSDGNTGELFF.

The chain couples TRBV12-5 to TRBJ1-1, with 8 bases matching TRBD1. The ends lost 9 bases at V and 5 bases at J; junction bases unmatched: 14. The CDR3 runs 15 residues. The germline V gene encodes CDR1 LGHNT and CDR2 FRNRAP. In DNA, the CDR3 is TGTGCTAGGCCCCCATCGGACAGGGAGGTTACTGAAGCTTTCTTT. Its protein product is CARPPSDREVTEAFF.

This clone was observed a few times. This chain connects TRBV9 to TRBJ2-2; D uncertain. CDR1 and CDR2 (germline): SGDLS, YYNGEE. The germline V and J ends were trimmed by 1 base and 0 bases, with 13 bases remaining between them. The CDR3 runs to 17 residues. The CDR3, as DNA: TGTGCCAGCAGCGTACCTCTGGACCGACCGAACACCGGGGAGCTGTTTTTT. Its translation: CASSVPLDRPNTGELFF.

The chain carries TRBV4-2 and TRBJ2-5; weak D call: TRBD1 (5 bases). CDR3 size: 17 residues. Trimming took 1 base from V and 4 from J, leaving 19 bases between them. Per germline, CDR1 LGHNA and CDR2 YNFKEQ. The DNA for the CDR3 is TGTGCCAGCAGCCAAGTCCAGGTTTCAGGGTACCGAGAGACCCAGTACTTC. Its translation: CASSQVQVSGYRETQYF.

The chain recombines TRBV6-1 with TRBJ2-5, with D perhaps TRBD2 (6 bases). The V end lost 8 bases, the J end lost 9 bases, and 10 bases lay between the germline ends. This CDR3 region has 10 residues. From germline, CDR1 is MNHNS and CDR2 SASEGT. The CDR3 nucleotides read TGTGCCAGCGATGGAGGGGCCCAGTACTTC. This translates into CASDGGAQYF.

V is TRBV2 and J is TRBJ2-1, with unresolved D. V lost 6 bases to trimming and J lost 4 bases, with 4 bases between them. This CDR3 spans 11 amino acids. Germline-derived CDR1 and CDR2 are SNHLY and FYNNEI. CDR3 loop: CASRAYNEQFF. CDR3 DNA sequence: TGTGCCAGCAGAGCGTACAATGAGCAGTTCTTC.

The genes are TRBV11-2 and TRBJ2-5; 9 bases are shared with TRBD2. Germline CDR1 is SGHAT and CDR2 is FQNNGV. Germline trimming cut 1 base from V and 4 bases from J; bases unmatched to any gene: 10. The CDR3 sequence is 17 residues long. Here the CDR3 DNA reads TGTGCCAGCAGCTTAGCCGTAGCGGGAGTCTTATTAGAGACCCAGTACTTC. Protein sequence: CASSLAVAGVLLETQYF.